The 31 T cell receptor beta chains listed next were all sequenced from one sample in a study of CD8 T cells in ankylosing spondylitis. The antigens these receptors bind are not known. Study-wide results and caveats: Apparently characteristic of ankylosing spondylitis blood was a TCR beta motif (eight highly homologous variants).

TCRdb processed the 5' RACE reads anew with MiXCR; each CDR3 protein has one entry. The table has approximately 500,000 distinct CDR3 sequences, over 9.5% seen once. Material: blood, either unsorted or a sorted T cell fraction (not recorded which). These receptors all stem from a male donor with ankylosing spondylitis.

This clonotype was counted only a few times. V gene TRBV5-1 combines with J gene TRBJ2-1; D unresolved. Trimming stripped 3 bases from V and 5 bases from J, with 9 bases between. Germline assignment: CDR1 SGHRS and CDR2 YFSETQ. This CDR3 is built from 13 residues. CDR3 in amino acids: CASSSQLDNEQFF. The CDR3, as DNA: TGCGCCAGCAGCTCACAACTTGACAATGAGCAGTTCTTC. Variable domain in full (rest from reference TRBV5-1 and TRBJ2-1): KAGVTQTPRYLIKTRGQQVTLSCSPISGHRSVSWYQQTPGQGLQFLFEYFSETQRNKGNFPGRFSGRQFSNSRSEMNVSTLELGDSALYLCASSSQLDNEQFFGPGTRLTVL.

This clonotype was seen a few times. This chain links TRBV12-3 or TRBV12-4 with TRBJ2-7; D call uncertain. CDR3 length equals 14 residues. With 3 bases removed from V and 0 bases from J, the gap between germline ends came to 9 bases. The CDR3 is CASSFRAVSYEQYF. Here the CDR3 DNA reads TGTGCCAGCAGTTTTCGGGCAGTCTCCTACGAGCAGTACTTC.

As for this clonotype: One end of the junction fails to match germline, which may point to a read error. The V and J genes are TRBV5-1 and TRBJ1-2; D is uncertain. The CDR3 consists of 15 residues. Per the germline V gene, CDR1 is SGHRS and CDR2 is YFSETQ. CDR3 amino acids: CASSLAGDSGYGYSF. The CDR3 DNA follows: TGCGCCAGCAGCTTGGCCGGGGATTCGGGCTATGGCTACTCCTTC.

The chain couples TRBV11-2 to TRBJ2-1; the match to TRBD2 covers 10 bases. The J segment lost 0 bases and the V segment lost 1 base, leaving 6 bases of the junction unmatched. The CDR3 runs to 18 residues. From germline, CDR1 is SGHAT and CDR2 FQNNGV. The CDR3: CASSLGPSGGVSYNEQFF. DNA of the CDR3: TGTGCCAGCAGCTTAGGCCCCAGCGGGGGGGTCTCCTACAATGAGCAGTTCTTC.

The DNA of the CDR3 is TGTGCCAGCAGCTTTATGGGTAGCGGGCTGGCCAATGAGCAGTTCTTC. Amino acids: CASSFMGSGLANEQFF. This chain links TRBV7-2 with TRBJ2-1; 7 bases agree with TRBD2. Unmatched junction bases numbered 11, after V lost 3 bases and J lost 6 bases. Germline V gives CDR1 SGHTA, CDR2 FQGNSA. This CDR3 has 16 amino acids.

This clonotype was detected a few times. The chain joins TRBV12-3 or TRBV12-4 to TRBJ2-3, with D unresolved. Trimming stripped 3 bases from V and 5 bases from J, with 9 bases between. The CDR3 spans 13 residues. The CDR3 DNA follows: TGTGCCAGCAGTTTTGGGGTTAGAGATACGCAGTATTTT. Its translation is CASSFGVRDTQYF.

The chain couples TRBV4-2 to TRBJ2-6; D unresolved. V gave up 0 bases and J gave up 0 bases, with 12 bases separating them. Germline V gene sequence: CDR1 LGHNA, CDR2 YNFKEQ. This CDR3 has 18 residues. The CDR3 sequence is CASSQDAADFSGANVLTF. CDR3 DNA: TGTGCCAGCAGCCAAGATGCGGCAGATTTCTCTGGGGCCAACGTCCTGACTTTC.

The V call is TRBV11-2, the J call TRBJ2-7; 11 bases are shared with TRBD1. V gave up 1 base and J gave up 5 bases; unmatched junction bases: 7. The CDR3 is 16 residues long. CDR1 and CDR2 from the germline V gene are SGHAT and FQNNGV. In DNA, the CDR3 is TGTGCCAGCAGCTTAGTATACAGGGGACAGGGGGACGAGCAGTACTTC. It specifies CASSLVYRGQGDEQYF.

This clonotype was picked up a small number of times. V and J are TRBV27 and TRBJ1-5; 7 nucleotides agree with TRBD1. V shed 4 bases and J 3 bases; nucleotides not matched to a gene: 3. CDR1 and CDR2 (germline): MNHEY, SMNVEV (reference sequence). The CDR3 sequence is 14 residues long. CDR3 DNA: TGTGCCAGCAGTTCGGACAGGATCAATCAGCCCCAGCATTTT. This sequence encodes CASSSDRINQPQHF.

The V gene is TRBV30, the J gene TRBJ2-2; D gene ambiguous. The germline V gene encodes CDR1 GTSNPN and CDR2 SVGIG (reference sequence). The CDR3 contains 11 residues. V gave up 0 bases and J gave up 8 bases, with 4 bases separating them. CDR3 coding DNA: TGTGCCTGGAGTGTACTAGGGGAGCTGTTTTTT. This gives the protein CAWSVLGELFF.

The V and J genes are TRBV4-1 and TRBJ1-2; 8 bases line up with TRBD1. Unmatched junction bases numbered 4, after V lost 4 bases and J lost 6 bases. CDR1 MGHRA and CDR2 YSYEKL come from the germline V gene. This CDR3 contains 13 residues. DNA for the CDR3: TGCGCCAGCAGCCTCCAGGACAGGGATGGCTACACCTTC. Translation gives CASSLQDRDGYTF.

This clonotype was observed a handful of times. This rearrangement joins TRBV5-1 to TRBJ2-5; tentatively, D is TRBD2 (6 bases). The V gene lost 4 bases and the J gene lost 0 bases, with 16 bases spanning the gap. Germline V gene lookup returns CDR1 SGHRS and CDR2 YFSETQ. The CDR3 is made up of 16 amino acids. The CDR3 DNA is TGCGCCAGCAGCCCAGAGGGCGGAGGGTACCAAGAGACCCAGTACTTC. It encodes CASSPEGGGYQETQYF.

V and J are TRBV2 and TRBJ2-3, with TRBD1 matching 7 bases. With V trimmed by 6 bases and J by 0 bases, 3 bases remained unmatched. The CDR3 runs to 14 residues. Germline-derived CDR1 and CDR2 are SNHLY and FYNNEI. The CDR3, as DNA: TGTGCCAGCAGGAACAGGGGCAGCACAGATACGCAGTATTTT. Protein sequence: CASRNRGSTDTQYF.

This clonotype has more than one count but fewer than ten. The chain joins TRBV12-3 or TRBV12-4 to TRBJ2-1, with a weak D call TRBD1 (5 bases). The CDR3 is 15 amino acids. Trimming cost V 2 bases and J 9 bases, with 17 bases left between them. CDR3 DNA sequence: TGTGCCAGCAGTTTACAAGGGGTTCTTTATAGTGAGCAGTTCTTC. This encodes CASSLQGVLYSEQFF.

This clonotype was seen more than once but under ten times. The gene calls are TRBV5-1 and TRBJ2-2; possibly TRBD1 for D (5 bases). This CDR3 has 14 residues. Trimming removed 7 bases at V and 0 bases at J, with 10 bases between. From germline, CDR1 is SGHRS and CDR2 YFSETQ. For the CDR3, the DNA is TGCGCCAGCCAGGGCAGCGCGAACACCGGGGAGCTGTTTTTT. It specifies CASQGSANTGELFF. The full variable domain, with the rest looked up from reference TRBV5-1 and TRBJ2-2, is KAGVTQTPRYLIKTRGQQVTLSCSPISGHRSVSWYQQTPGQGLQFLFEYFSETQRNKGNFPGRFSGRQFSNSRSEMNVSTLELGDSALYLCASQGSANTGELFFGEGSRLTVL.

This clonotype was observed at least ten times. This chain connects TRBV20-1 to TRBJ2-7, with D tentatively TRBD1 or TRBD2 (5 bases each). The CDR3 loop spans 17 amino acids. Germline assignment: CDR1 DFQATT and CDR2 SNEGSKA (reference sequence). The germline V and J ends were trimmed by 3 bases and 3 bases, with 24 bases remaining between them. For the CDR3, the DNA is TGCAGTGCTAGGGTTTGGGACGGGGACCCGAGACTCTACGAGCAGTACTTC. It is translated as CSARVWDGDPRLYEQYF.

In regard to this clonotype: A clone one base away is much larger, so this may be a read error. V is TRBV12-3 or TRBV12-4 and J is TRBJ2-1; the D gene is possibly TRBD2 (5 bases). This CDR3 has 14 residues. Here the CDR3 reads CASRGPSSYNERFF. In DNA form, the CDR3 reads TGTGCCAGCAGGGGTCCTAGCTCCTACAATGAGCGGTTCTTC.

This clonotype was seen a single time. The chain uses TRBV30 and TRBJ2-3; 8 bases line up with TRBD1. Losses at the gene ends were 1 base for V and 4 bases for J; bases not matched to a gene: 10. The CDR3 is made up of 16 amino acids. Germline V gives CDR1 GTSNPN, CDR2 SVGIG (reference sequence). This chain's CDR3 is CAWSGPATGVADTQYF. CDR3 nucleotides: TGTGCCTGGAGTGGCCCCGCGACAGGGGTCGCAGATACGCAGTATTTT.

This clonotype showed up many times. CDR3 in amino acids: CSAKGLAPNEQYF. The CDR3 nucleotides read TGCAGCGCCAAGGGACTAGCGCCCAACGAGCAGTACTTC. The V gene is TRBV29-1, the J gene TRBJ2-7, with 10 bases matching TRBD2. The V gene's germline CDR1 is SQVTM and CDR2 ANQGSEA. The CDR3 runs to 13 residues. J was trimmed by 5 bases and V by 7 bases; bases with no gene match: 8.

The V call is TRBV11-2, the J call TRBJ1-1; 8 bases align to TRBD1. In germline, CDR1 is SGHAT, CDR2 FQNNGV. Trimming at V came to 6 bases and at J to 1 base, leaving 25 bases not matched to a gene. The length of the CDR3 is 21 residues. The CDR3 nucleotides are TGTGCCAGCAGTGTCAGAAGGGGGTCGGGGCGGACCAGGGGGCCGAACACTGAAGCTTTCTTT. Its translation is CASSVRRGSGRTRGPNTEAFF.

There are many counts of this clonotype. The chain links TRBV4-1 to TRBJ2-2, with D maybe TRBD2 (5 bases). Trimming left V 2 bases short and J 2 bases short, with 15 bases between. The CDR3 covers 17 residues. Germline CDR1 MGHRA, CDR2 YSYEKL. In DNA form, the CDR3 reads TGCGCCAGCAGCCAAAGTAAGCGGTTACTCAACACCGGGGAGCTGTTTTTT. Translation gives CASSQSKRLLNTGELFF.

V and J are TRBV29-1 and TRBJ1-2; D is perhaps TRBD1 (6 bases). Germline V gene data show CDR1 as SQVTM and CDR2 as ANQGSEA. The CDR3 has 12 residues. V lost 7 bases, J lost 8 bases, and 17 bases lay in between. Here the CDR3 DNA reads TGCAGCGCGGGACACTCCGAGAGAGGCTACACCTTC. This gives the protein CSAGHSERGYTF.

The V and J genes are TRBV29-1 and TRBJ2-1, with 12 bases lining up with TRBD2. The CDR3 is 14 amino acids. Germline V lookup: CDR1 SQVTM, CDR2 ANQGSEA. CDR3 residues: CTTRLAGAYNEQFF. For the CDR3, the DNA is TGCACCACCAGACTAGCGGGAGCCTACAATGAGCAGTTCTTC.

Only a few counts were recorded for this clonotype. The rearrangement links TRBV7-2 to TRBJ2-7; TRBD2 might be the D (6 bases). This CDR3 is built from 16 residues. The ends were cut back, 1 base at V and 4 bases at J, with 17 bases in the middle. Per the germline V gene, CDR1 is SGHTA and CDR2 is FQGNSA. CDR3 DNA: TGTGCCAGCAGCTTAGGGTCCGTGGTTAGCGGTTACGAGCAGTACGTC. Amino acid sequence: CASSLGSVVSGYEQYV.

This clonotype has a handful of counts. V and J are TRBV10-3 and TRBJ2-1; 9 bases fit TRBD2. The CDR3 runs 13 residues. Germline V gives CDR1 ENHRY, CDR2 SYGVKD. Trimming removed 7 bases from V and 10 bases from J; junction bases left unmatched: 8. This CDR3 is CAITTSGPREQFF. The CDR3 region has the DNA TGTGCCATCACGACTAGCGGTCCTAGGGAGCAGTTCTTC.

The V and J genes are TRBV11-2 and TRBJ1-4; 10 nucleotides line up with TRBD1. The V and J ends lost 2 bases and 8 bases, in that order; junction bases with no gene match: 14. The CDR3 is made up of 18 amino acids. Germline-derived CDR1 and CDR2 are SGHAT and FQNNGV. For the CDR3, the DNA is TGTGCCAGCAGCTTAAGAGGAGCCGGGACAGGGGATCGGGAAAAACTGTTTTTT. This encodes CASSLRGAGTGDREKLFF.

The gene calls are TRBV27 and TRBJ2-7; no clear D gene. Trimming left V 3 bases short and J 0 bases short, with 9 bases between. The CDR3 has 14 residues. The germline gives CDR1 MNHEY, CDR2 SMNVEV (reference sequence). Written as DNA, the CDR3 is TGTGCCAGCAGTTTCGTTTTTACCTCCTACGAGCAGTACTTC. Encoded protein: CASSFVFTSYEQYF.

This clonotype was observed a handful of times. V usage is TRBV2 and J usage is TRBJ2-5; D could derive from TRBD1 or TRBD2 (5 bases each). The V gene lost 8 bases and the J gene lost 2 bases, with 9 bases spanning the gap. Germline CDR1 is SNHLY and CDR2 is FYNNEI. The CDR3 runs to 12 residues. The CDR3 coding sequence is TGTGCCAGCGGGACGGCACAAGAGACCCAGTACTTC. Protein sequence: CASGTAQETQYF.

This clonotype was seen a handful of times. The V gene is TRBV11-3, the J gene TRBJ1-1, with D possibly matching TRBD1 (6 bases). V was clipped by 1 base and J by 0 bases, with 15 bases between them. The CDR3 runs 17 residues. Germline lookup yields CDR1 SGHNT and CDR2 YENEEA. The CDR3 nucleotides read TGTGCCAGCAGCTTAGTTGGAGGGGGACTAATGAACACTGAAGCTTTCTTT. This sequence encodes CASSLVGGGLMNTEAFF.

V and J are TRBV29-1 and TRBJ1-2; weak D call: TRBD1 (5 bases). V lost 6 bases, J lost 4 bases, and 15 bases lay in between. Germline V gene data show CDR1 as SQVTM and CDR2 as ANQGSEA. The CDR3 runs 13 residues. The CDR3 bases are TGCAGCGTGGGGATGAGGGGAGGCTATGGCTACACCTTC. Translated: CSVGMRGGYGYTF.

V gene TRBV7-8 combines with J gene TRBJ2-1; D possibly corresponds to TRBD2 (6 bases). The V end lost 1 base, the J end lost 4 bases, and 20 bases lay between the germline ends. CDR1 and CDR2 (germline): SGHVS, FQNEAQ. This CDR3 region has 18 residues. CDR3 sequence: CASSLEPIAGGRYNEQFF. For the CDR3, the DNA is TGTGCCAGCAGCTTAGAACCTATAGCCGGAGGGCGGTACAATGAGCAGTTCTTC.